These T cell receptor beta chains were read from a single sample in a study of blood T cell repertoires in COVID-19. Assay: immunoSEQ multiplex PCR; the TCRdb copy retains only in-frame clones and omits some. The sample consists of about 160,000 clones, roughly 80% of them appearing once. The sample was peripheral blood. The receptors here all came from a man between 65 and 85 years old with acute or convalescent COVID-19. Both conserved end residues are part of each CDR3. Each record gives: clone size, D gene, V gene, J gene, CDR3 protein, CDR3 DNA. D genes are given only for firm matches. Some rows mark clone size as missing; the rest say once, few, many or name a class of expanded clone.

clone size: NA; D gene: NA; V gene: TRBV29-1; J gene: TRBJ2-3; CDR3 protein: CSVETGSTDTQYF; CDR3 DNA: TGCAGCGTTGAAACGGGAAGCACAGATACGCAGTATTTT
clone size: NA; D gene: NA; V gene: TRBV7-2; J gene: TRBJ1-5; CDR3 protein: CASSLGGMSNQPQHF; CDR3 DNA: TGTGCCAGCAGCTTAGGAGGGATGAGCAATCAGCCCCAGCATTTT
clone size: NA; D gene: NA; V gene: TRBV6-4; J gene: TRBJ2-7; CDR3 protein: CASSDHNLYEQYF; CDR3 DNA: TGTGCCAGCAGTGACCACAACCTCTACGAGCAGTACTTC
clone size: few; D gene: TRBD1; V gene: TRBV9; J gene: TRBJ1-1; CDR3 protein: CASSGGTGGNTEAFF; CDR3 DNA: TGTGCCAGCAGCGGAGGGACAGGGGGCAACACTGAAGCTTTCTTT
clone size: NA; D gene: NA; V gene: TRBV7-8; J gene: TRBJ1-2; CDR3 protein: CASSQRRIYGYTF; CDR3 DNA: TGTGCCAGCAGCCAGAGGCGGATCTATGGCTACACCTTC
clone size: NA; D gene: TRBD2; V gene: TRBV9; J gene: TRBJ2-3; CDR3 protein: CASTAGTSGFTSTDTQYF; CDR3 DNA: TGTGCCAGCACCGCCGGGACTAGCGGGTTTACTAGCACAGATACGCAGTATTTT
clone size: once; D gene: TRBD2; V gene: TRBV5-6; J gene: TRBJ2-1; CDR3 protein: CASSLELAGDVYNEQFF; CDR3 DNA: TGTGCCAGCAGCTTGGAACTAGCGGGAGACGTCTACAATGAGCAGTTCTTC
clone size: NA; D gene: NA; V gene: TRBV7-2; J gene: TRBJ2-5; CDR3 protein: CASSLQPGDQETQYF; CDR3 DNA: TGTGCCAGCAGCTTACAGCCGGGGGACCAAGAGACCCAGTACTTC
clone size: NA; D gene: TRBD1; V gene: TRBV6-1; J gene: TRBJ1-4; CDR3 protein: CASSVYGGQGGDEKLFF; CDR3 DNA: TGTGCCAGCAGTGTGTATGGCGGACAGGGGGGGGATGAAAAACTGTTTTTT
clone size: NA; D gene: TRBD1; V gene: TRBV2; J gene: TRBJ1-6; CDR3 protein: CASSGAWGQRDYNSPLHF; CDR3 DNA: TGTGCCAGCAGTGGAGCTTGGGGACAGAGAGACTATAATTCACCCCTCCACTTT
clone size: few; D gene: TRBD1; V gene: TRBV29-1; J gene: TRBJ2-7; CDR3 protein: CSARDRTYEQYF; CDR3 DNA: TGCAGCGCCCGGGACAGGACCTACGAGCAGTACTTC
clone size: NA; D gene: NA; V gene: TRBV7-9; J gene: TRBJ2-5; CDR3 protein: CASSLMAGQETQYF; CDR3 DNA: TGTGCCAGCAGCTTAATGGCAGGTCAAGAGACCCAGTACTTC
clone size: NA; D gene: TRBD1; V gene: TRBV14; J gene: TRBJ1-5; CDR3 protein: CASSRTGNQPQHF; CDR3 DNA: TGTGCCAGCAGCCGGACAGGGAATCAGCCCCAGCATTTT
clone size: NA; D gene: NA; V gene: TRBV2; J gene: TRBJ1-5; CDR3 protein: CASTTRGGEGQPQHF; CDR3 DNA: TGTGCCAGCACCACTCGAGGGGGAGAAGGTCAGCCCCAGCATTTT
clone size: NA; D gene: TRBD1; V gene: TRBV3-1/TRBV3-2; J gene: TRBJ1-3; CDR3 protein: CASSPSGGSGNTIYF; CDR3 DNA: TGTGCCAGCAGCCCGTCAGGGGGCTCTGGAAACACCATATATTTT
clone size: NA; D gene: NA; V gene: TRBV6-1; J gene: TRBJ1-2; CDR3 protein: CASSEGGRNYGYTF; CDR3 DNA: TGTGCCAGCAGTGAAGGCGGGAGGAACTATGGCTACACCTTC
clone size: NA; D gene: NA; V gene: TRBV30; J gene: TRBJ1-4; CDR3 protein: CAWKNEGTFNEKLFF; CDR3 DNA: TGTGCCTGGAAAAACGAGGGTACCTTTAATGAAAAACTGTTTTTT
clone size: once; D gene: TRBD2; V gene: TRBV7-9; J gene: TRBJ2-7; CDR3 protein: CASSLAGTRSGEQYF; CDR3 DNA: TGTGCCAGCAGCTTAGCAGGGACTAGGTCGGGAGAGCAGTACTTC
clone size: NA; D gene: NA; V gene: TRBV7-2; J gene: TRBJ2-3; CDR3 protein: CASSSLTNTDTQYF; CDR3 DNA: TGTGCCAGCAGCTCTCTTACAAATACAGATACGCAGTATTTT
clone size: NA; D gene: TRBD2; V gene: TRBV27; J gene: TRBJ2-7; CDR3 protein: CASSLKGGRAGGLSEQYF; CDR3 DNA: TGTGCCAGCAGCCTTAAGGGGGGTAGAGCGGGAGGATTGTCCGAGCAGTACTTC
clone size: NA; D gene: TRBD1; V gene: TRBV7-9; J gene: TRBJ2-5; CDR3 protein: CASSPRMTGTQETQYF; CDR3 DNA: TGTGCCAGCAGCCCCCGGATGACAGGGACCCAAGAGACCCAGTACTTC
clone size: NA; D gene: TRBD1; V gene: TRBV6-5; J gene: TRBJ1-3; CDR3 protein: CASSPDRDSGNTIYF; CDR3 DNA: TGTGCCAGCAGTCCGGACAGGGACTCTGGAAACACCATATATTTT
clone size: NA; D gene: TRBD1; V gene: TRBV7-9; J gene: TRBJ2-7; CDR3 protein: CASSQGQGEGEQYF; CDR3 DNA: TGTGCCAGCAGCCAAGGACAGGGGGAGGGCGAGCAGTACTTC
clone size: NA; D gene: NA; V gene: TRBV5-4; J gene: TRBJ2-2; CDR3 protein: CASSLRAGNTGELFF; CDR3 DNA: TGTGCCAGCAGCTTGCGGGCGGGGAACACCGGGGAGCTGTTTTTT